This T cell receptor (beta chain) was sequenced during a study of Graves' ophthalmopathy and Graves' hyperthyroidism. Study-level points and caveats: Sensitivity of around 64% and specificity of roughly 78% were achieved by the model that predicted ophthalmopathy progression. Built on 13 signatures, a model told ophthalmopathy apart from stable hyperthyroidism with almost 90% sensitivity and roughly 81% specificity.

CDR3 length equals 13 residues. Germline trimming cut 2 bases from V and 4 bases from J; bases unmatched to any gene: 1. Germline V gene lookup returns CDR1 SQVTM and CDR2 ANQGSEA. The authors amplified TCR beta CDR3 regions from RNA transcripts. HTBI primers served in a first-round RT-PCR, which a second-round multiplex PCR followed. From the multiplex PCR reads, TCRdb called clonotypes with MiXCR, one entry per CDR3 protein. The top ten clones hold around 6.9% of a sample with 680,000 or so distinct CDR3 sequences, approximately 22% of them seen once. This clonotype was observed at least ten times. Its antigen is not identified. Diagnosis relied on clinical symptoms, serum thyroxine, TRAb, thyroid ultrasound and orbital computed tomography.

This chain joins TRBV29-1 and TRBJ2-4, with 8 positions matching TRBD2. The material sequenced was peripheral blood. The TCR originated in a woman aged 18-29 years with stable Graves' hyperthyroidism. Some clones in this sample may be carry-over from other donors' samples. CDR3 region: CSVETGGKNIQYF. In DNA form, the CDR3 reads TGCAGCGTTGAAACGGGGGGGAAAAACATTCAGTACTTC.